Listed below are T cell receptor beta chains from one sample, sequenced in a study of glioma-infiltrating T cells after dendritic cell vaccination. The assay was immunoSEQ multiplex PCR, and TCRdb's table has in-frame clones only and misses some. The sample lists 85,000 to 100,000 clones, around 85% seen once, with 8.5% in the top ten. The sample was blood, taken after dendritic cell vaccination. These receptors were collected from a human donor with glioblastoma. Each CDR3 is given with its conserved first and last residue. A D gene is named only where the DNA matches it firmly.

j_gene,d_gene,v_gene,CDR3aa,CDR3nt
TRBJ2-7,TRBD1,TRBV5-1,CASSYGGTGPSEQYF,TGCGCCAGCAGCTATGGGGGGACAGGGCCTTCCGAGCAGTACTTC
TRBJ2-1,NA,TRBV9,CASSGGDLSSYNEQFF,TGTGCCAGCAGCGGGGGGGACCTAAGCTCCTACAATGAGCAGTTCTTC
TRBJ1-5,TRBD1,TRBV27,CASSPRDRGINQPQHF,TGTGCCAGCTCGCCCCGGGACAGGGGGATCAATCAGCCCCAGCATTTT
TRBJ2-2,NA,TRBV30,CAWKVGMNTGELFF,TGTGCCTGGAAAGTCGGGATGAACACCGGGGAGCTGTTTTTT
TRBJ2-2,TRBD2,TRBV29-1,CSVEETSGRASTGELFF,TGCAGCGTTGAGGAGACTAGCGGGAGGGCCTCGACCGGGGAGCTGTTTTTT
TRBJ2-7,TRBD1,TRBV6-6,CASRPTGYYEQYF,TGTGCCAGCAGGCCGACAGGGTACTACGAGCAGTACTTC
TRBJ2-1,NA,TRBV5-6,CASSLSPNEQFF,TGTGCCAGCAGCTTGTCCCCGAATGAGCAGTTCTTC
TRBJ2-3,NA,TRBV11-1,CASSLARGDTQYF,TGTGCCAGCAGTCTAGCGAGGGGAGATACGCAGTATTTT
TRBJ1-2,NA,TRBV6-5,CASSPSGPGYGYTF,TGTGCCAGCTCCCCCAGCGGACCCGGCTATGGCTACACCTTC
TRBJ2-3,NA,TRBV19,CASSIDTGFGTDTQYF,TGTGCCAGTAGTATAGACACGGGGTTTGGCACAGATACGCAGTATTTT
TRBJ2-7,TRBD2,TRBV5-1,CASSLGTSAYEQYF,TGCGCCAGCAGTTTGGGGACTAGCGCATACGAGCAGTACTTC
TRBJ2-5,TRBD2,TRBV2,CASSESAGGSETQYF,TGTGCCAGCAGTGAATCCGCGGGGGGCAGTGAGACCCAGTACTTC
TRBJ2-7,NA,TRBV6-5,CASSSGTYEQYF,TGTGCCAGCAGTTCCGGTACCTACGAGCAGTACTTC
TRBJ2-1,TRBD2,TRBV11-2,CASSLTSGRLDEQFF,TGTGCCAGCAGCTTAACCAGCGGGAGATTGGATGAGCAGTTCTTC
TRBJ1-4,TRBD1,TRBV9,CASSVGETDRGPELFF,TGTGCCAGCAGCGTAGGGGAGACGGACAGGGGGCCGGAACTGTTTTTT
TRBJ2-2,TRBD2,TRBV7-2,CASTMGLAKTGELFF,TGTGCCAGCACTATGGGACTAGCGAAGACCGGGGAGCTGTTTTTT
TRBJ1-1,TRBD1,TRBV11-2,CASSLWKGQLMNTEAFF,TGTGCCAGCAGCTTATGGAAGGGACAGCTCATGAACACTGAAGCTTTCTTT
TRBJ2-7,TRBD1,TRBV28,CASSWQGVPGEQYF,TGTGCCAGCAGTTGGCAGGGGGTACCCGGCGAGCAGTACTTC
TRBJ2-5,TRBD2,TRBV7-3,CASSLSGSEETQYF,TGTGCCAGCAGCTTAAGCGGGAGTGAAGAGACCCAGTACTTC
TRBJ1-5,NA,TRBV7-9,CASSSGDFRDSNQPQHF,TGTGCCAGCAGCTCCGGCGACTTCAGGGATAGCAATCAGCCCCAGCATTTT
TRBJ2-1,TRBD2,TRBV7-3,CASSLLAGGLRNTYNEQFF,TGTGCCAGCAGCTTATTGGCGGGAGGATTACGAAACACCTACAATGAGCAGTTCTTC
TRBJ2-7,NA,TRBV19,CASSPPGHADYEQYF,TGTGCCAGTAGTCCGCCGGGACACGCGGACTACGAGCAGTACTTC
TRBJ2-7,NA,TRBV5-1,CASRDTLGSQYEQYF,TGCGCCAGCAGAGACACCCTCGGATCTCAGTACGAGCAGTACTTC
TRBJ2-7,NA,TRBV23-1,CASNTDGSSYEQYF,TGCGCCAGCAACACCGACGGGAGCTCCTACGAGCAGTACTTC
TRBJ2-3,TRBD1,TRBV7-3,CASSPSAGQGARGDTQYF,TGTGCCAGCAGCCCAAGCGCGGGACAGGGGGCGCGGGGAGATACGCAGTATTTT
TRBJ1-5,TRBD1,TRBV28,CASSFDRGKPQHF,TGTGCCAGCAGTTTTGACAGGGGAAAGCCCCAGCATTTT
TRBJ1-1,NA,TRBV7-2,CASSFKASTEAFF,TGTGCCAGCAGCTTCAAGGCTAGCACTGAAGCTTTCTTT
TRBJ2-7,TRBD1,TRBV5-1,CASSLAWRQGANEQYF,TGCGCCAGCAGCTTGGCCTGGAGACAGGGGGCGAATGAGCAGTACTTC
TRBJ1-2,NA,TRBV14,CASSQSGRGGYTF,TGTGCCAGCAGCCAATCCGGACGGGGTGGCTACACCTTC
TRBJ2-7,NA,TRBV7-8,CASSLDRGFSYEQYF,TGTGCCAGCAGCTTAGATCGGGGATTTTCTTACGAGCAGTACTTC
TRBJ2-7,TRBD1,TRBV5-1,CASSLRDRGYEQYF,TGCGCCAGCAGCCTCCGGGACAGGGGCTACGAGCAGTACTTC
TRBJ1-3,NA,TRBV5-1,CASSLDSLNTIYF,TGCGCCAGCAGCTTGGACAGCCTAAACACCATATATTTT
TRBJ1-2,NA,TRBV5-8,CASSYRTGDYGYTF,TGTGCCAGCAGCTACCGTACGGGGGACTATGGCTACACCTTC
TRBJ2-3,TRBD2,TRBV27,CASRGLAGSGDTQYF,TGTGCCAGCAGGGGACTAGCGGGAAGCGGGGATACGCAGTATTTT
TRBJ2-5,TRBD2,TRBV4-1,CASSLSPLAGGGETQYF,TGCGCCAGCAGCCTAAGTCCCCTAGCGGGGGGTGGGGAGACCCAGTACTTC
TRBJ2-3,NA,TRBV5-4,CASSLDRSTQYF,TGTGCCAGCAGCTTGGACAGGAGTACGCAGTATTTT
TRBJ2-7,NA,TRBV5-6,CASRLTGVSSYEQYF,TGTGCCAGCAGGCTAACAGGAGTAAGTTCCTACGAGCAGTACTTC
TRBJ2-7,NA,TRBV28,CATHNRVYEQYF,TGTGCCACGCATAACAGGGTCTACGAGCAGTACTTC
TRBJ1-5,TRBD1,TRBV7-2,CASSSEPLQGFSNQPQHF,TGTGCCAGCAGCTCCGAACCCTTACAGGGGTTTAGCAATCAGCCCCAGCATTTT
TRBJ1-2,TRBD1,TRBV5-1,CASSFTGGGGYTF,TGCGCCAGCAGCTTTACAGGGGGCGGTGGCTACACCTTC